These T cell receptor beta chains were read from a single sample in a study of cytomegalovirus exposure and HLA in healthy donors. The protocol was immunoSEQ multiplex PCR, while the TCRdb copy is restricted to in-frame clones and leaves out a portion. Of about 190,000 clones listed, 79% were seen once; the top ten hold 1.6%. Sequencing was done on a sample of PBMCs. The receptors originated from a woman aged 18 to 35 in good health and CMV-seronegative. CDR3s include the opening cysteine and the closing phenylalanine or tryptophan. The D gene is left open where the match is weak. The size of a clone is reported for some rows only, either as once, few or many, or as a class for expanded clones.

abundance	d_gene	v_gene	j_gene	CDR3nt	CDR3aa
-	TRBD2	TRBV6-5	TRBJ2-7	TGTGCCACCCAGACTAGCGGGAGTTACGAGCAGTACTTC	CATQTSGSYEQYF
-	TRBD1	TRBV5-1	TRBJ1-1	TGCGCCAGCAGCTTGGAACAGGGGAGACGCACTGAAGCTTTCTTT	CASSLEQGRRTEAFF
-	TRBD1	TRBV5-5	TRBJ2-7	TGTGCCAGCAGCCTCCGGGACAGCCCCTACGAGCAGTACTTC	CASSLRDSPYEQYF
once	TRBD2	TRBV7-7	TRBJ2-2	TGTGCCAGCAGCTTGGAGCGGGGGGACACCGGGGAGCTGTTTTTT	CASSLERGDTGELFF
once	-	TRBV6-5	TRBJ1-2	TGTGCCAGCAGTTCCATCTCCGGCAGCGACTATGGCTACACCTTC	CASSSISGSDYGYTF
once	-	TRBV7-9	TRBJ2-3	TGTGCCAGCAGCGACGGGACTTTCCGGCCTAGCACAGATACGCAGTATTTT	CASSDGTFRPSTDTQYF
-	-	TRBV9	TRBJ1-1	TGTGCCAGCAGCGAGGGGGTTGGAACTGAAGCTTTCTTT	CASSEGVGTEAFF
-	-	TRBV27	TRBJ1-2	TGTGCCAGCAGTTTAAGGGGCACCTACTATGGCTACACCTTC	CASSLRGTYYGYTF
-	-	TRBV5-8	TRBJ1-2	TGTGCCAGCAGCTGGACAGATCCTAACTATGGCTACACCTTC	CASSWTDPNYGYTF
-	-	TRBV28	TRBJ1-6	TGTGCCAGCAGTGTACCCCTTCCCCGTGGCCCCCTCCACTTT	CASSVPLPRGPLHF
-	-	TRBV11-2	TRBJ1-2	TGTGCCAGCAGCTTAGGTCAGAGGTATGGCTACACCTTC	CASSLGQRYGYTF
-	-	TRBV13	TRBJ1-6	TGTGCCAGCAGCCCCTCGGCGGGGTCCTATAATTCACCCCTCCACTTT	CASSPSAGSYNSPLHF
-	TRBD1	TRBV28	TRBJ1-4	TGTGCCAGCAGGGGGACAGCTAATGAAAAACTGTTTTTT	CASRGTANEKLFF
few	-	TRBV11-1	TRBJ2-7	TGTGCCAGCAGCTTCAGAAGGAGCTCCTACGAGCAGTACTTC	CASSFRRSSYEQYF
-	-	TRBV5-3	TRBJ2-5	TGTGCCAGAAGGGAACAGGGAAAGGGGCAAGAGACCCAGTACTTC	CARREQGKGQETQYF
-	-	TRBV7-9	TRBJ1-1	TGTGCCAGCGACTCCGTCTTAGGAACTGAAGCTTTCTTT	CASDSVLGTEAFF
-	-	TRBV6-1	TRBJ1-6	TGTGCCAGCAGACAGGGCTATAATTCACCCCTCCACTTT	CASRQGYNSPLHF
-	-	TRBV2	TRBJ1-4	TGTGCCAGCAGTGGACTAAGTGTCATTGAAAAACTGTTTTTT	CASSGLSVIEKLFF
-	TRBD2	TRBV5-6	TRBJ2-1	TGTGCCAGCAGCTTTGGCGGGGGGCCGAGAGGGCAGTTCTTC	CASSFGGGPRGQFF
few	-	TRBV5-4	TRBJ2-7	TGTGCCAGCAGCTTGCGAACAGGGGAGCAGTACTTC	CASSLRTGEQYF
-	-	TRBV13	TRBJ2-7	TGTGCCAGCAGAACAGAGGGCAGGGGCTCCCACGAGCAGTACTTC	CASRTEGRGSHEQYF
-	TRBD1	TRBV27	TRBJ1-5	TGTGCCAGCAGCCAACAGGGGGGGATCAATCAGCCCCAGCATTTT	CASSQQGGINQPQHF
-	-	TRBV6-4	TRBJ2-7	TGTGCCAGCGAATGGGGGGCCTACGAGCAGTACTTC	CASEWGAYEQYF
-	TRBD1	TRBV5-4	TRBJ1-1	TGTGCCAGCAGCTCGAGACAGGGGGGGAACACTGAAGCTTTCTTT	CASSSRQGGNTEAFF
-	-	TRBV14	TRBJ1-1	TGTGCCAGCAGCCAAGATCAGGAAACTGAAGCTTTCTTT	CASSQDQETEAFF
-	TRBD2	TRBV28	TRBJ2-3	TGTGCCAGCAGCCCCGGGGGGACTAGCGGACTAACAGATACGCAGTATTTT	CASSPGGTSGLTDTQYF
-	-	TRBV28	TRBJ2-3	TGTGCCAGCAGTTTTTCGGGGGCAGATACGCAGTATTTT	CASSFSGADTQYF
-	-	TRBV28	TRBJ1-2	TGTGCCAGCAGGTCTGGGGGGGGCGGCTATGGCTACACCTTC	CASRSGGGGYGYTF
-	-	TRBV10-1	TRBJ1-3	TGCGCCAGCAGTGAGGGGCCGGGAAACACCATATATTTT	CASSEGPGNTIYF
-	-	TRBV5-1	TRBJ2-2	TGCGCCAGCAGCTTAGGACTTCTCACCGGGGAGCTGTTTTTT	CASSLGLLTGELFF
-	TRBD2	TRBV10-1	TRBJ2-3	TGCGCCAGCAGTGAGTCACCGGGAGGGACAGATACGCAGTATTTT	CASSESPGGTDTQYF
-	-	TRBV6-5	TRBJ1-1	TGTGCCAGCAGTTTATTCACTGACACTGAAGCTTTCTTT	CASSLFTDTEAFF
-	TRBD1	TRBV6-5	TRBJ2-1	TGTGCCAGCAGTTACGGACAGGGCTCCTACAATGAGCAGTTCTTC	CASSYGQGSYNEQFF
-	-	TRBV5-4	TRBJ1-1	TGTGCCAGCAGCCCAGACTCGAGGAACACTGAAGCTTTCTTT	CASSPDSRNTEAFF
-	TRBD1	TRBV6-6	TRBJ1-2	TGTGCCAGCAGAGCGACCTTACAGGGGCCGGGGTATGGCTACACCTTC	CASRATLQGPGYGYTF
few	TRBD1	TRBV5-4	TRBJ2-5	TGTGCCAGCAGCTTGGGACAGGGGGAAGGAGGAGAGACCCAGTACTTC	CASSLGQGEGGETQYF
-	-	TRBV9	TRBJ1-2	TGTGCCAGCAGCGGGGTCCGGGAGGGCTATGGCTACACCTTC	CASSGVREGYGYTF
-	-	TRBV30	TRBJ2-1	TGTGCCTGGAATGGGGGGTTTGAGCAGTTCTTC	CAWNGGFEQFF
once	TRBD2	TRBV27	TRBJ2-3	TGTGCCAGCAGCCCTGGACTAGCGGGAGGGAGGAATACGCAGTATTTT	CASSPGLAGGRNTQYF
-	-	TRBV5-1	TRBJ2-7	TGCGCCAGCAGCTTGGCCGACGAGCAGTACTTC	CASSLADEQYF
-	-	TRBV19	TRBJ1-5	TGTGCCAGTAGTATAGCGAGCCAGCCCCAGCATTTT	CASSIASQPQHF
-	TRBD1	TRBV19	TRBJ2-2	TGTGCCAGTAGTCCGGGACAGGACACCGGGGAGCTGTTTTTT	CASSPGQDTGELFF
-	TRBD1	TRBV29-1	TRBJ1-2	TGCAGCGTTGATCTTACAGGGGATGCTAACTATGGCTACACCTTC	CSVDLTGDANYGYTF
-	TRBD1	TRBV29-1	TRBJ2-7	TGCAGCGTTTTCACTCCGGGACAGAGTACCTACGAGCAGTACTTC	CSVFTPGQSTYEQYF
-	TRBD2	TRBV7-8	TRBJ2-2	TGTGCCAGCAGCTTCCGGACTAGCGCGAACACCGGGGAGCTGTTTTTT	CASSFRTSANTGELFF
-	TRBD1	TRBV4-2	TRBJ1-4	TGTGCCAGCAGCCTTACGGGACAGGGGGTCAACGAAAAACTGTTTTTT	CASSLTGQGVNEKLFF
-	TRBD1	TRBV6-5	TRBJ1-1	TGTGCCAGCAACGACAGGGGGCGTTGGACTGAAGCTTTCTTT	CASNDRGRWTEAFF
-	-	TRBV6-5	TRBJ1-4	TGTGCCAGCAGTTGGCGACAGACTAATGAAAAACTGTTTTTT	CASSWRQTNEKLFF
few	-	TRBV5-4	TRBJ1-1	TGTGCCAGCAGCTTATTATCGGGGAACACTGAAGCTTTCTTT	CASSLLSGNTEAFF
-	TRBD1	TRBV28	TRBJ1-4	TGTGCCAGCAGTCCCTCGGGACAGGGGGATGAAAAACTGTTTTTT	CASSPSGQGDEKLFF
-	TRBD1	TRBV28	TRBJ1-5	TGTGCCAGCAGCTCCATTAGACAGGGCGCTCAGCCCCAGCATTTT	CASSSIRQGAQPQHF
few	TRBD1	TRBV9	TRBJ2-3	TGTGCCAGCAGCACCCGGGACAGGGGGACAGATACGCAGTATTTT	CASSTRDRGTDTQYF
-	TRBD1	TRBV5-1	TRBJ1-2	TGCGCCAGCAGCCAGGAGGGACAGATCTATGGCTACACCTTC	CASSQEGQIYGYTF
-	-	TRBV5-6	TRBJ2-5	TGTGCCAGCAGCTTGGAACAGATCCAAGAGACCCAGTACTTC	CASSLEQIQETQYF